This TCR beta chain stems from a study of blood T cell repertoires in COVID-19. About the research overall: COVID-19 samples, acute and convalescent, were from the United States, Italy and Spain. From T cells, B-cell-depleted T cells, or PBMCs came the material, which was cDNA or gDNA.

Authors' analysis steps: Cell counts per sample came from amplifying reference gene primers. Data came from immunoSEQ multiplex PCR; TCRdb stores just in-frame clones and leaves some out. The V and J calls and clone size come from that table; D and trimming were worked out from the DNA. This sample has approximately 200,000 clones; roughly 80% occur once, and the top ten carry more than 9%. This CDR3 comprises 15 residues. Trimming shortened V by 4 bases and J by 5 bases, and 13 bases separated the two germline ends. The germline CDR1 and CDR2 sequences are SGHDT and YYEEEE. Sequenced input: peripheral blood. The sequence was collected from a woman of 80 years or more with acute or convalescent COVID-19. V usage is TRBV5-6 and J usage is TRBJ1-6, with a weak D call TRBD1 (5 bases). The CDR3 sequence is CASSLDGQNNSPLHF. DNA for the CDR3: TGTGCCAGCAGCCTCGACGGACAAAATAATTCACCCCTCCACTTT.